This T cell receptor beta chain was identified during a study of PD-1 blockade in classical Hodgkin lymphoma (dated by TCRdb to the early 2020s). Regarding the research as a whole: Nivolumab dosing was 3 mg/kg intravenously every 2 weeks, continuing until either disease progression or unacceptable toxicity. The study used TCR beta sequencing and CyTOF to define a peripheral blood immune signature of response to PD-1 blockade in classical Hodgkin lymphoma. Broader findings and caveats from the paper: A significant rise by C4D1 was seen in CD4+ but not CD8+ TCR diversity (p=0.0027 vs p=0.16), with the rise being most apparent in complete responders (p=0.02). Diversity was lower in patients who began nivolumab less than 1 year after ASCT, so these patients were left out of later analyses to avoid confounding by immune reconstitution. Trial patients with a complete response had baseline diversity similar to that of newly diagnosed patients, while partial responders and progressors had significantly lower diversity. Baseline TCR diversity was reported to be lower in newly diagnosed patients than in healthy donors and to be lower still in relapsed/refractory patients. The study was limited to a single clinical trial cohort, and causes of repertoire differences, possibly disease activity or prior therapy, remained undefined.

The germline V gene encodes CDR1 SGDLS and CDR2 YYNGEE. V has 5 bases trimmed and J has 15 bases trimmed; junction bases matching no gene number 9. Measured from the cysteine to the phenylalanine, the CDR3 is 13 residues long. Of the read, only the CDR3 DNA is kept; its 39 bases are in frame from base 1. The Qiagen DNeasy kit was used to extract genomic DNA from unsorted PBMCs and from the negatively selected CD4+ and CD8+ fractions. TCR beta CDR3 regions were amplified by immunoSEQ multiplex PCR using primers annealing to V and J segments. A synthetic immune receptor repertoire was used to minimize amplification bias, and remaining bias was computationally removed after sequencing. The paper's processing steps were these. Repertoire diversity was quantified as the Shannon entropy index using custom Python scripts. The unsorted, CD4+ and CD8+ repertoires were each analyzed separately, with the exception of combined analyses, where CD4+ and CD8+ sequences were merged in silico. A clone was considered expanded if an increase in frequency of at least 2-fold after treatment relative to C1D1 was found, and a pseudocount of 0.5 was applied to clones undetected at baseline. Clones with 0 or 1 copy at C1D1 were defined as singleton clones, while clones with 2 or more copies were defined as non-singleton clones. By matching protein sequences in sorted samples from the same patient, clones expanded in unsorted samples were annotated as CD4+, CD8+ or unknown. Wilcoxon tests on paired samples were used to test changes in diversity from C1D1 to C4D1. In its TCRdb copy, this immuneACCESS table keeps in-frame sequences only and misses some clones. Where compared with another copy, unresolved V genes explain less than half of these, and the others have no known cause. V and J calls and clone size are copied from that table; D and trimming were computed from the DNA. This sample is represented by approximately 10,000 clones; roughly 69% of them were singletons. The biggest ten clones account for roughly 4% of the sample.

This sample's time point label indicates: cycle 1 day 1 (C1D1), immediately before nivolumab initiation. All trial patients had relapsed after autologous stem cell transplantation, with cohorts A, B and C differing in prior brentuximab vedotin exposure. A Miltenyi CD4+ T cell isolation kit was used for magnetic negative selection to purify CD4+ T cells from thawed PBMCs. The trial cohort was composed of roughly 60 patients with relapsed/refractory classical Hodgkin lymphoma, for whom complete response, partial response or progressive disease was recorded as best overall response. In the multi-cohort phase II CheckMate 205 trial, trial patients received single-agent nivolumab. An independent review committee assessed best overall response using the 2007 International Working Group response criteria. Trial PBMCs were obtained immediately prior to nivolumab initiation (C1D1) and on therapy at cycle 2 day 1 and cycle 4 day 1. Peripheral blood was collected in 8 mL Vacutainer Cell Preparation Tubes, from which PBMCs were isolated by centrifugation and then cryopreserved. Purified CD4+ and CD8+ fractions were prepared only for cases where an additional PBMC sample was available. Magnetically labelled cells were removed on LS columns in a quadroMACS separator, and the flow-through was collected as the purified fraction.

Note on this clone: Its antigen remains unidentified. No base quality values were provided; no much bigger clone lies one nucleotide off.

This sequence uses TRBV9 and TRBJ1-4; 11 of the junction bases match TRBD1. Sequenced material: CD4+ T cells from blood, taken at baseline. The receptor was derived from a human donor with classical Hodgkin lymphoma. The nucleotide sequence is TGTGCCAGCAGTACCGGGACAGGGGGAGGATTGTTTTTT. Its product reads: CASSTGTGGGLFF.